This TCR beta chain was found in a study of blood T cell repertoires in COVID-19. The V end was cut by 4 bases, the J end by 5 bases, with 22 bases between. Germline-derived CDR1 and CDR2 are SGHRS and YFSETQ. The CDR3 loop spans 16 amino acids. Data came from immunoSEQ multiplex PCR; TCRdb stores just in-frame clones and leaves some out. Among about 320,000 clones listed, 85% were seen once. This clone was recorded only once. The J gene is TRBJ2-7, the V gene TRBV5-1; D perhaps matches TRBD2 (6 bases). Sequencing input: PBMCs or T cells enriched from blood (not recorded which). This receptor was obtained from a woman in her 30s who had been exposed to COVID-19. CDR3 sequence: CASSPGGGTSLNEQYF. DNA for the CDR3: TGCGCCAGCAGCCCTGGTGGCGGGACCTCCCTCAACGAGCAGTACTTC.